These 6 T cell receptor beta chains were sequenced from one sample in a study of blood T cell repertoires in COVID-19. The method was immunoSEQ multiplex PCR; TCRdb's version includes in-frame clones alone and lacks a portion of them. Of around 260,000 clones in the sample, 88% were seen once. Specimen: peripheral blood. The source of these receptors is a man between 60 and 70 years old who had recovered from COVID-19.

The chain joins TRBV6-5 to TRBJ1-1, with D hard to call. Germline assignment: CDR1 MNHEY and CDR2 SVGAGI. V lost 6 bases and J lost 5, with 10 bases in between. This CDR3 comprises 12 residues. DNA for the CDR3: TGTGCCAGCAGAATGGTAGTGACTGAAGCTTTCTTT. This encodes CASRMVVTEAFF.

The CDR3 protein is CASSKRAGRLNTGELFF. The DNA for the CDR3 is TGCGCCAGCTCCAAACGGGCGGGGCGATTGAACACCGGGGAGCTGTTTTTT. This chain uses TRBV5-1 with TRBJ2-2, with TRBD2 as a possible D gene (6 bases). The germline CDR1 and CDR2 sequences are SGHRS and YFSETQ. The CDR3 contains 17 residues. V was shortened by 7 bases and J by 1 base, with 20 bases between the two germline ends.

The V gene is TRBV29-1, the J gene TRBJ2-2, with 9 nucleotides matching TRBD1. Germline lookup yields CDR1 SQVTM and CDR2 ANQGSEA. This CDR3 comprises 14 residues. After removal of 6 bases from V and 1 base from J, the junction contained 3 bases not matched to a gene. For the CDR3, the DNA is TGCAGCGTGAGGGACAGGGTGAACACCGGGGAGCTGTTTTTT. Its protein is CSVRDRVNTGELFF.

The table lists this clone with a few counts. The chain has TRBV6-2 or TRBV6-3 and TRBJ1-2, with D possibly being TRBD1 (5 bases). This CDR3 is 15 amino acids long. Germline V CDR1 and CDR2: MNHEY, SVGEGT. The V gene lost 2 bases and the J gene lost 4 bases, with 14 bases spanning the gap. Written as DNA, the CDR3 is TGTGCCAGCAGTTACGTGCGACTGCAGGGCTATGGCTACACCTTC. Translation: CASSYVRLQGYGYTF.

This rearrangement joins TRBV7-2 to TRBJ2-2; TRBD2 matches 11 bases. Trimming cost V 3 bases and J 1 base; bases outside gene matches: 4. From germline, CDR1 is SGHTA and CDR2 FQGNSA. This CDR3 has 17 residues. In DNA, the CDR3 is TGTGCCAGCAGCTTGACTAGCGGGGCGCTGAACACCGGGGAGCTGTTTTTT. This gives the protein CASSLTSGALNTGELFF.

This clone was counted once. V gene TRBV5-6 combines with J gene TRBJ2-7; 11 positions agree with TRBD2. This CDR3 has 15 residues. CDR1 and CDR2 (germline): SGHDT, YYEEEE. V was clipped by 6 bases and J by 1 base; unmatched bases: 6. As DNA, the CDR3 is TGTGCCAGCAAAGGACTAGCGGGTACTTCCTACGAGCAGTACTTC. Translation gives CASKGLAGTSYEQYF.